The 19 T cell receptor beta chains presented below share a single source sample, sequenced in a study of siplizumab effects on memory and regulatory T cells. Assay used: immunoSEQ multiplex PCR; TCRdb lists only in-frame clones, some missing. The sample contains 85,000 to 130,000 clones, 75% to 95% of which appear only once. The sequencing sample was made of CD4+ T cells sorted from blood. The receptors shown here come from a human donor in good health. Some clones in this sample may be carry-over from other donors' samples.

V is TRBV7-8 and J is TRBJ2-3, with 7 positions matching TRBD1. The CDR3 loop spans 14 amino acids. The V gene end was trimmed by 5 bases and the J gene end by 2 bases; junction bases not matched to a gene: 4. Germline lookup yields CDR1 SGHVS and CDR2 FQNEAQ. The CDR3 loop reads CASSLQGNTDTQYF. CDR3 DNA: TGTGCCAGCAGCCTACAGGGGAACACAGATACGCAGTATTTT.

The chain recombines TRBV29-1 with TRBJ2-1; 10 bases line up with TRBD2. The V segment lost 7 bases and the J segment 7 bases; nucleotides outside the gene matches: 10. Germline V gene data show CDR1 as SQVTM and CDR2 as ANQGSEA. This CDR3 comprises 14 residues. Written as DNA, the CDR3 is TGCAGCGGGGCTAGCGGGAGTTCGGGGAATGAGCAGTTCTTC. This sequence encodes CSGASGSSGNEQFF.

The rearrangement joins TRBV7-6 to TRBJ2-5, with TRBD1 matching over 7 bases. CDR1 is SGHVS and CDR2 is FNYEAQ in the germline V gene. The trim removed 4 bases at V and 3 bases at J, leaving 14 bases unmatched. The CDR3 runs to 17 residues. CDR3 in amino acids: CASSSALTGILEETQYF. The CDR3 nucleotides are TGTGCCAGCAGCTCCGCCCTGACAGGGATCTTAGAAGAGACCCAGTACTTC.

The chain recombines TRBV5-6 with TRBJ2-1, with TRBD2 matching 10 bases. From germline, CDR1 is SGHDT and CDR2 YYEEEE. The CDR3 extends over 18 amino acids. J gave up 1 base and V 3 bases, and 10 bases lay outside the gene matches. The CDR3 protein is CASSSRTSGSFSYNEQFF. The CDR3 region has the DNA TGTGCCAGCAGCTCCAGGACTAGCGGATCGTTTTCCTACAATGAGCAGTTCTTC.

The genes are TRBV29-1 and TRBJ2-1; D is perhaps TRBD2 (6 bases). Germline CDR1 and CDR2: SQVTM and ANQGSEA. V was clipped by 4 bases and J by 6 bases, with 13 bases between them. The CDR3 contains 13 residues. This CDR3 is CSVAGGITNEQFF. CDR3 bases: TGCAGCGTTGCGGGCGGGATCACCAATGAGCAGTTCTTC.

This CDR3 reads CASSLGEDSYSYEQYF. Here the CDR3 DNA reads TGTGCCAGCAGCTTAGGGGAGGACAGCTACTCCTACGAGCAGTACTTC. The J gene is TRBJ2-7, the V gene TRBV7-6, with D perhaps assigned TRBD1 or TRBD2 (6 bases each). The CDR3 contains 16 residues. The V gene lost 1 base and the J gene lost 0 bases, with 13 bases spanning the gap. In germline, CDR1 is SGHVS, CDR2 FNYEAQ.

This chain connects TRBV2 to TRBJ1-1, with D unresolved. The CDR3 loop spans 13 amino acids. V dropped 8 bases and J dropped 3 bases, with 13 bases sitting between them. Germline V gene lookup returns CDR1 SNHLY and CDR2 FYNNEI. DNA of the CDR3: TGTGCCAGCTGTAAGGACGCAGACACTGAAGCTTTCTTT. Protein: CASCKDADTEAFF.

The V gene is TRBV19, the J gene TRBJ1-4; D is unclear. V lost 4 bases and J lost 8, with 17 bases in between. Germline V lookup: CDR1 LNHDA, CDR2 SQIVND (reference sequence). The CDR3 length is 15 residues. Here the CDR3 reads CASSTDWTAMEKLFF. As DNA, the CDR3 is TGTGCCAGTAGTACAGACTGGACTGCCATGGAAAAACTGTTTTTT.

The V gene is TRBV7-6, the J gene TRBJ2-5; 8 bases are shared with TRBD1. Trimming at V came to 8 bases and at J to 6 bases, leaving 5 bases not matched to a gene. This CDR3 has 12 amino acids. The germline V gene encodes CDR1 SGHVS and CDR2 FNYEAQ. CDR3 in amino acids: CASGQGTKTQYF. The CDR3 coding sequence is TGTGCCAGCGGACAGGGCACAAAGACCCAGTACTTC.

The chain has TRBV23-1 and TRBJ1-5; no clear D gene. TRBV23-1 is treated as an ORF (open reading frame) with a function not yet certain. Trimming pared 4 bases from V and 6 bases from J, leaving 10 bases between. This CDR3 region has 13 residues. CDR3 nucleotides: TGCGCCAGCAGTCCCGGGAGGGCTCAGCCCCAGCATTTT. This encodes CASSPGRAQPQHF.

The CDR3 sequence: CASSLVGSTDTQYF. In nucleotides, the CDR3 is TGTGCCAGCAGCTTAGTCGGTAGCACAGATACGCAGTATTTT. The chain uses TRBV7-9 and TRBJ2-3; D gene uncertain. This CDR3 is built from 14 residues. Germline loops: CDR1 SEHNR, CDR2 FQNEAQ (reference sequence). Trimming shortened V by 1 base and J by 0 bases, and 5 bases separated the two germline ends. Filled out from reference TRBV7-9 and TRBJ2-3, the complete variable domain reads DTGVSQNPRHKITKRGQNVTFRCDPISEHNRLYWYRQTLGQGPEFLTYFQNEAQLEKSRLLSDRFSAERPKGSFSTLEIQRTEQGDSAMYLCASSLVGSTDTQYFGPGTRLTVL.

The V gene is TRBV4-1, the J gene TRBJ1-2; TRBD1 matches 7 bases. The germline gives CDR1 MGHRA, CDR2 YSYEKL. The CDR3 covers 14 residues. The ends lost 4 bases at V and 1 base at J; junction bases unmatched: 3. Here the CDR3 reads CASSRQGGNYGYTF. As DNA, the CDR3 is TGCGCCAGCAGCCGACAGGGAGGTAACTATGGCTACACCTTC.

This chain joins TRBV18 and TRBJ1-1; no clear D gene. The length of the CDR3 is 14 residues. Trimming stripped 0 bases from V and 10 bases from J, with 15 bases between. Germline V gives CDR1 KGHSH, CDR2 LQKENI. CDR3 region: CASSPPSLSLGAFF. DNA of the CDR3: TGTGCCAGCTCACCACCGAGCCTCTCTCTGGGAGCTTTCTTT. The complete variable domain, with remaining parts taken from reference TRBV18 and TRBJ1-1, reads NAGVMQNPRHLVRRRGQEARLRCSPMKGHSHVYWYRQLPEEGLKFMVYLQKENIIDESGMPKERFSAEFPKEGPSILRIQQVVRGDSAAYFCASSPPSLSLGAFFGQGTRLTVV.

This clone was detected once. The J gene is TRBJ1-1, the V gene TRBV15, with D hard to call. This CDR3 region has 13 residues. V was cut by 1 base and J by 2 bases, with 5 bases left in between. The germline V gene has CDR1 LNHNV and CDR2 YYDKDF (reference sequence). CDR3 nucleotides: TGTGCCACCAGCAGAGGCAGAAACACTGAAGCTTTCTTT. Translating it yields CATSRGRNTEAFF.

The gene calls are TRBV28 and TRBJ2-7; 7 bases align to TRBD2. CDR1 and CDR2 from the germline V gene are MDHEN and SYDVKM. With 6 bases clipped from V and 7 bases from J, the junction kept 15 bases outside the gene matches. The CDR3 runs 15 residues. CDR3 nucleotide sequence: TGTGCCAGCAGGAGGCTAGCGGAGACCCGTGGGGAGCAGTACTTC. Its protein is CASRRLAETRGEQYF.

CDR3: CASSLWGLRREAYNEQFF. As DNA, the CDR3 is TGTGCCAGCAGTTTATGGGGTTTGCGGCGGGAGGCTTACAATGAGCAGTTCTTC. The V and J genes are TRBV28 and TRBJ2-1, with 8 bases fitting TRBD2. This CDR3 has 18 residues. In germline, CDR1 is MDHEN, CDR2 SYDVKM. Trimming at V came to 0 bases and at J to 4 bases, leaving 11 bases not matched to a gene.

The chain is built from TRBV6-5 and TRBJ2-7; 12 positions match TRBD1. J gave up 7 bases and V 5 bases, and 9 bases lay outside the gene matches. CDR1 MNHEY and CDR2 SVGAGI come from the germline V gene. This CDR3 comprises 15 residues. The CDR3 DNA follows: TGTGCCAGCAGTGCCCCCGGGACAGGGGGCAGGGAGCAGTACTTC. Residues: CASSAPGTGGREQYF.

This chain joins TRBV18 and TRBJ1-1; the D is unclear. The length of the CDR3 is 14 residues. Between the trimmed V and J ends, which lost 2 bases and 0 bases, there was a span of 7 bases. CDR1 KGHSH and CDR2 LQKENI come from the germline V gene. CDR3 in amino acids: CASSPAQVNTEAFF. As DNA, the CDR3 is TGTGCCAGCTCACCAGCACAAGTGAACACTGAAGCTTTCTTT. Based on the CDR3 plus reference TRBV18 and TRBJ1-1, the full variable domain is NAGVMQNPRHLVRRRGQEARLRCSPMKGHSHVYWYRQLPEEGLKFMVYLQKENIIDESGMPKERFSAEFPKEGPSILRIQQVVRGDSAAYFCASSPAQVNTEAFFGQGTRLTVV.

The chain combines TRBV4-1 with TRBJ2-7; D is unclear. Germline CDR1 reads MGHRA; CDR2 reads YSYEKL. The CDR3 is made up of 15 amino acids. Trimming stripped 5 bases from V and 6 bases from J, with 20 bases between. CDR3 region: CASSLEVAELGEQYF. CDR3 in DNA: TGCGCCAGCAGCTTAGAAGTTGCGGAGCTGGGCGAGCAGTACTTC.